The present TCR beta chain was sequenced within a study of identifying expanded T cells in peripheral blood. Healthy donors had no documented immune events, such as infections, while sampled. As concerns this clone: Its target is not known.

Broader study findings: About 1.2 clones differed between technical replicates, versus about 15 and 19 over time. Across healthy donors, higher total template counts meant significantly greater approximately two-week count variance.

The CDR3 has 12 residues. CDR1 is SGHDN, CDR2 FVKESK, per germline. Trimming removed 4 bases from V and 6 bases from J, with 8 bases in between. Sequencing used immunoSEQ multiplex PCR; TCRdb keeps in-frame clones, though not all of them. The repertoire holds 100,000 to 150,000 clones, around nine tenths seen once, with 8.4% in the top ten. The rearrangement uses TRBV14 and TRBJ2-3; D call uncertain. The sample taken for sequencing was blood. The receptor's source is a person aged 18 to 75 in good health. The chain's CDR3 is CASSRMADTQYF. CDR3 sequence (DNA): TGTGCCAGCAGCCGGATGGCGGATACGCAGTATTTT. Full variable domain (remainder filled in from reference TRBV14 and TRBJ2-3): EAGVTQFPSHSVIEKGQTVTLRCDPISGHDNLYWYRRVMGKEIKFLLHFVKESKQDESGMPNNRFLAERTGGTYSTLKVQPAELEDSGVYFCASSRMADTQYFGPGTRLTVL.